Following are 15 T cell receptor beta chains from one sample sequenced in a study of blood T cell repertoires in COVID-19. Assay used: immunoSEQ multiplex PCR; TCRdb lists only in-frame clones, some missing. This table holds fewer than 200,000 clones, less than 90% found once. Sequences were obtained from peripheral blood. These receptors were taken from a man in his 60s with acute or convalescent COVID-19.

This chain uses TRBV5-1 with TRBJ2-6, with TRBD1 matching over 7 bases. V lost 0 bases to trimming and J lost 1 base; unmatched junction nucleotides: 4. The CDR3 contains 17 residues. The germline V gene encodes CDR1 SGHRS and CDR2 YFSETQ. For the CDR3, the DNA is TGCGCCAGCAGCTTGGTCTCAGGGGGATCTGGGGCCAACGTCCTGACTTTC. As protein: CASSLVSGGSGANVLTF.

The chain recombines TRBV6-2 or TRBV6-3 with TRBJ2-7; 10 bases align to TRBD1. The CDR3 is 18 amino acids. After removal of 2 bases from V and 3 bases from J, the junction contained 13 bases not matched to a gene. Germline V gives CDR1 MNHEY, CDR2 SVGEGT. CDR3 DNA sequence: TGTGCCAGCAGTTACGGGACAGGGGACCTCTCCTACTTCTACGAGCAGTACTTC. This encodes CASSYGTGDLSYFYEQYF.

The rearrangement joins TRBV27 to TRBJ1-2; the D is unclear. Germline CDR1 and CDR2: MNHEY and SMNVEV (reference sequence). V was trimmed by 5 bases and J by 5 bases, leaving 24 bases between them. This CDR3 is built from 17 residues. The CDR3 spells CASSLVLNHRLSYGYTF. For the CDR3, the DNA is TGTGCCAGCAGTCTAGTACTCAACCATAGGCTGAGTTATGGCTACACCTTC.

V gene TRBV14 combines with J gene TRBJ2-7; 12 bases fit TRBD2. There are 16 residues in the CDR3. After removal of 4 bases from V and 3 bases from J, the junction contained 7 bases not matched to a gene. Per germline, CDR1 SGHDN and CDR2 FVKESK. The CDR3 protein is CASSPRTSGTYYEQYF. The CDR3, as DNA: TGTGCCAGCAGCCCGAGGACTAGCGGGACGTACTACGAGCAGTACTTC.

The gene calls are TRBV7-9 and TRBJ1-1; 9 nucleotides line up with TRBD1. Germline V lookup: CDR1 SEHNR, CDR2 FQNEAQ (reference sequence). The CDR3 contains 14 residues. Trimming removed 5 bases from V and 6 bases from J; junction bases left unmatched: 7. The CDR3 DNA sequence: TGTGCCAGCAGCACCGGACAGGGGAATCCTGAAGCTTTCTTT. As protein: CASSTGQGNPEAFF. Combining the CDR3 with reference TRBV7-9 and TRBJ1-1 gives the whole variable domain DTGVSQNPRHKITKRGQNVTFRCDPISEHNRLYWYRQTLGQGPEFLTYFQNEAQLEKSRLLSDRFSAERPKGSFSTLEIQRTEQGDSAMYLCASSTGQGNPEAFFGQGTRLTVV.

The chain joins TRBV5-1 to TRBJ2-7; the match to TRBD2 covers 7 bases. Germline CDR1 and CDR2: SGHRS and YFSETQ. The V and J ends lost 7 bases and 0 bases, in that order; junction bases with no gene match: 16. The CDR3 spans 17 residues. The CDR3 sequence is CASPPQAGSRTSYEQYV. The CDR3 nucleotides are TGCGCCAGCCCTCCCCAAGCGGGGTCAAGAACCTCCTACGAGCAGTACGTC.

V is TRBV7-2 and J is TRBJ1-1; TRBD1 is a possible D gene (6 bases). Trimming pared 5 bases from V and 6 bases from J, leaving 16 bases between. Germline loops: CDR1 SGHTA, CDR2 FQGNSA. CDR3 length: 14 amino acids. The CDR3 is CASSVYGGRAEAFF. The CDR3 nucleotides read TGTGCCAGCAGCGTTTACGGGGGGCGGGCTGAAGCTTTCTTT.

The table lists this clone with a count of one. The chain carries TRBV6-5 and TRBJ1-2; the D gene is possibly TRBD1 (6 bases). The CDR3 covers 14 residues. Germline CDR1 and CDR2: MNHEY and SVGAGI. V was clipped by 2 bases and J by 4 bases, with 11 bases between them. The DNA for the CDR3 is TGTGCCAGCAGTTACCTCACAGGGCTCTATGGCTACACCTTC. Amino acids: CASSYLTGLYGYTF.

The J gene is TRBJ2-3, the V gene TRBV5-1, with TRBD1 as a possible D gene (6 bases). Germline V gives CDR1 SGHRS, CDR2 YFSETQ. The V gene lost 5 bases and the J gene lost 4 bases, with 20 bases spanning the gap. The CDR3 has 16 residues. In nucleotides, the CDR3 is TGCGCCAGCAGTTACCCCAGGGCAGGGGAAGCAGATACGCAGTATTTT. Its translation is CASSYPRAGEADTQYF.

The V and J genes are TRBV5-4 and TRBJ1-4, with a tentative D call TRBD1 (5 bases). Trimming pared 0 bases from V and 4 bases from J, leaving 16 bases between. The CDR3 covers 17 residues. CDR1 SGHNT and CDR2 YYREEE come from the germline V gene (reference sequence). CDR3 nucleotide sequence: TGTGCCAGCAGCTTGGCCGGGGGGGTCGATAGTAATGAAAAACTGTTTTTT. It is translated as CASSLAGGVDSNEKLFF.

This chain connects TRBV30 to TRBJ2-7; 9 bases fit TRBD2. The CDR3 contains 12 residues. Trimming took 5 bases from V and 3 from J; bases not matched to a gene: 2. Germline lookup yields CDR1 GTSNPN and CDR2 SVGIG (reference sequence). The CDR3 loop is CAWLSGGYEQYF. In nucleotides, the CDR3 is TGTGCCTGGCTTAGCGGGGGCTACGAGCAGTACTTC.

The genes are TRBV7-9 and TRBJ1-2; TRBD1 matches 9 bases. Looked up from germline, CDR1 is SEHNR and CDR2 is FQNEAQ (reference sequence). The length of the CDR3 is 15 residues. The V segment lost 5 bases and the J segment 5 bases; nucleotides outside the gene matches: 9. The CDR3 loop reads CASSHGTGSLYGYTF. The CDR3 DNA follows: TGTGCCAGCAGCCATGGGACAGGGTCATTATATGGCTACACCTTC.

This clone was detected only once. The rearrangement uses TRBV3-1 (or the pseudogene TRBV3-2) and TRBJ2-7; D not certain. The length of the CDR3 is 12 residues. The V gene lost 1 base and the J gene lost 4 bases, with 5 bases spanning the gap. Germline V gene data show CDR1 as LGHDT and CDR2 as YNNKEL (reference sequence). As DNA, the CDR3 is TGTGCCAGCAGCCAAGCCGGGTACGAGCAGTACTTC. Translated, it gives CASSQAGYEQYF.

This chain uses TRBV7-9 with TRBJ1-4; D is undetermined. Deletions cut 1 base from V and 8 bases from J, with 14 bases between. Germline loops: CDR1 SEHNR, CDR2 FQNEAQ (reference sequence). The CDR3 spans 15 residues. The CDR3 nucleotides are TGTGCCAGCAGCTTAGGATCCGGGGTTGAGGAAAAACTGTTTTTT. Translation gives CASSLGSGVEEKLFF. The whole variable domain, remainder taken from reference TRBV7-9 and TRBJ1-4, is DTGVSQNPRHKITKRGQNVTFRCDPISEHNRLYWYRQTLGQGPEFLTYFQNEAQLEKSRLLSDRFSAERPKGSFSTLEIQRTEQGDSAMYLCASSLGSGVEEKLFFGSGTQLSVL.

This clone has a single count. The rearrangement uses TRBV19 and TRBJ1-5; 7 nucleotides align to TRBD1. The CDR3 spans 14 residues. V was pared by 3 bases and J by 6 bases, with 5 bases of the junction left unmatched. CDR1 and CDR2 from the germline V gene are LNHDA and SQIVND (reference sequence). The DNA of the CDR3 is TGTGCCAGTAGTATGGCAGGGGGTTCTCAGCCCCAGCATTTT. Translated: CASSMAGGSQPQHF. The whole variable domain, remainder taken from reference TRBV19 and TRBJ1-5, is DGGITQSPKYLFRKEGQNVTLSCEQNLNHDAMYWYRQDPGQGLRLIYYSQIVNDFQKGDIAEGYSVSREKKESFPLTVTSAQKNPTAFYLCASSMAGGSQPQHFGDGTRLSIL.